This T cell receptor beta chain was captured in a study of T cell changes during pregnancy in multiple sclerosis (dated by TCRdb to between 2018 and 2021). Concerning the study at large: Changes in the T cell repertoire over the course of pregnancy were examined in this study in women with multiple sclerosis.

The trim is 2 bases for V and 0 bases for J, with a gap of 14 bases between the germline ends. The germline V gene provides CDR1 SGHNT and CDR2 YENEEA. The CDR3 goes from the cysteine to the phenylalanine over 17 residues. The read is trimmed to its CDR3 DNA, 51 bases read in frame from base 1. Comment on this clone: Its antigen specificity is not known. It has no much larger one-base neighbor in the sample; base qualities were not kept.

Library method: the immunoSEQ multiplex PCR assay. This immuneACCESS table, as held by TCRdb, lists in-frame sequences with V and J called but not all clones. Of the missing ones, under half trace to an unresolved V gene in checked studies; the others have no known cause. Counted in this sample were fewer than 85,000 clones; over 75% of them appeared once. The ten biggest clones cover approximately 2% of the sample. The material was peripheral blood, obtained before pregnancy. The source of this sequence is a female donor with multiple sclerosis, enrolled in a pregnancy study. The chain is encoded by TRBV11-3 joined to TRBJ2-1, and TRBD2 may be the D gene, going by 6 matching bases. The nucleotide sequence reads as follows: TGTGCCAGCAGCTTATGGGTCGGAGGGACCTCCTACAATGAGCAGTTCTTC. This gives the protein CASSLWVGGTSYNEQFF.